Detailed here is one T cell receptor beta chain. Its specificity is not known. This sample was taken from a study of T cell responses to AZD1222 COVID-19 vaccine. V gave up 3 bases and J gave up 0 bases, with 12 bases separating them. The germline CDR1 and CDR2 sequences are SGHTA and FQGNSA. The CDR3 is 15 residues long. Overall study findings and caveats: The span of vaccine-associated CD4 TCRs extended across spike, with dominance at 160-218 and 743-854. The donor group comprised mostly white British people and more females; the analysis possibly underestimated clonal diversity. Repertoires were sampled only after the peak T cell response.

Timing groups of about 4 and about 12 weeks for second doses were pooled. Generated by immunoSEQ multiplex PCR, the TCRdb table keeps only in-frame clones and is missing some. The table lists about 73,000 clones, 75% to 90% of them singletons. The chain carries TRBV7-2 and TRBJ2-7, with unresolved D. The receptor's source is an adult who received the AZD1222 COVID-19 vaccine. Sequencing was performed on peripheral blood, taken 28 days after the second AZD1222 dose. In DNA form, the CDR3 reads TGTGCCAGCAGCTTCAAGTCCACGAGCTCCTACGAGCAGTACTTC. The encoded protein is CASSFKSTSSYEQYF. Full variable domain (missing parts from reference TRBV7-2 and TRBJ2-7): GAGVSQSPSNKVTEKGKDVELRCDPISGHTALYWYRQSLGQGLEFLIYFQGNSAPDKSGLPSDRFSAERTGGSVSTLTIQRTQQEDSAVYLCASSFKSTSSYEQYFGPGTRLTVT.